Following are 9 T cell receptor beta chains from one sample sequenced in a study of early T cells in non-severe SARS-CoV-2 infection (dated by TCRdb to 2020 to 2023). The method behind the library was 5' RACE. Instrument used: NextSeq 500. TCRdb's own reprocessing of the public reads used fastp at Q25 and MiXCR and kept productive beta chains. One record per CDR3 amino acid sequence lists the most common genes and DNA. Within this sample are around 30,000 distinct CDR3 sequences, with 5% to 7% of them counted one time only. Roughly 7.1% of the sample is held by the ten biggest clonotypes. Sequenced sample: whole blood. These TCRs come from an adult who was a healthcare worker with PCR-confirmed SARS-CoV-2 infection or an uninfected control (not recorded which).

This clonotype showed up many times. The J gene is TRBJ2-1, the V gene TRBV20-1; 8 nucleotides agree with TRBD2. Per germline, CDR1 DFQATT and CDR2 SNEGSKA (reference sequence). CDR3 length: 17 amino acids. J gave up 4 bases and V 0 bases, and 11 bases lay outside the gene matches. This chain's CDR3 is CSARDLAGRTYYNEQFF. CDR3 coding DNA: TGCAGTGCTAGAGATTTAGCGGGGCGAACGTATTACAATGAGCAGTTCTTC.

The sample holds many counts of this clonotype. This chain connects TRBV19 to TRBJ1-6; D gene unclear. V lost 5 bases to trimming and J lost 2 bases, with 10 bases between them. This CDR3 is built from 15 residues. Germline V gene data show CDR1 as LNHDA and CDR2 as SQIVND (reference sequence). The CDR3 is CASSEGIPYNSPLHF. CDR3 nucleotide sequence: TGTGCCAGTAGTGAAGGGATCCCCTATAATTCACCCCTCCACTTT.

The chain combines TRBV12-3 or TRBV12-4 with TRBJ2-2; no reliable D call. The CDR3 sequence is 11 residues long. Trimming stripped 4 bases from V and 6 bases from J, with 3 bases between. DNA of the CDR3: TGTGCCAGCAGTTCCCCCGGGGAGCTGTTTTTT. This encodes CASSSPGELFF.

This clonotype was detected a few times. DNA for the CDR3: TGTGCCAGCAGTTTAGGCCGGGACAGGACCCTCTATGGCTACACCTTC. This codes for CASSLGRDRTLYGYTF. The genes are TRBV12-3 or TRBV12-4 and TRBJ1-2; 8 positions match TRBD1. V was pared by 1 base and J by 4 bases, with 8 bases of the junction left unmatched. The CDR3 sequence is 16 residues long.

Many counts were recorded for this clonotype. The genes are TRBV5-1 and TRBJ2-1, with 9 bases that match TRBD2. This CDR3 is built from 15 residues. Germline loops: CDR1 SGHRS, CDR2 YFSETQ. Trimming at V came to 4 bases and at J to 9 bases, leaving 11 bases not matched to a gene. The CDR3 loop is CASSTGTSMVGEQFF. Here the CDR3 DNA reads TGCGCCAGCAGCACCGGGACTAGCATGGTTGGTGAGCAGTTCTTC.

This clonotype was seen many times. The chain links TRBV20-1 to TRBJ2-7; no definite D call. There are 11 residues in the CDR3. Germline V lookup: CDR1 DFQATT, CDR2 SNEGSKA (reference sequence). V lost 1 base to trimming and J lost 3 bases, with 4 bases between them. In nucleotides, the CDR3 is TGCAGTGCTAGAGGATACTACGAGCAGTACTTC. Translating gives CSARGYYEQYF.

This clonotype was seen only a few times. This sequence joins TRBV7-6 and TRBJ2-1; D uncertain. Per the germline V gene, CDR1 is SGHVS and CDR2 is FNYEAQ. The ends were cut back, 5 bases at V and 4 bases at J, with 12 bases in the middle. The CDR3 covers 14 residues. The CDR3 nucleotides are TGTGCCAGCAGCCTGTATTCAAGTTACAATGAGCAGTTCTTC. Its translation: CASSLYSSYNEQFF.

This clonotype was seen more than once but under ten times. The J gene is TRBJ2-1, the V gene TRBV15, with 11 bases fitting TRBD1. The CDR3 is 15 amino acids. V gave up 3 bases and J gave up 8 bases; unmatched junction bases: 6. Germline CDR1 reads LNHNV; CDR2 reads YYDKDF (reference sequence). The CDR3 here is CATSRDRGRLDEQFF. The CDR3, as DNA: TGTGCCACCAGCAGGGACAGGGGGCGATTGGATGAGCAGTTCTTC.

Many counts were recorded for this clonotype. V and J are TRBV20-1 and TRBJ2-5; a possible D gene is TRBD1 (5 bases). Germline CDR1 reads DFQATT; CDR2 reads SNEGSKA (reference sequence). V was cut by 1 base and J by 5 bases, with 11 bases left in between. CDR3 length equals 13 residues. CDR3 coding DNA: TGCAGTGCTAGAGGGGGCGTAGGGGAGACCCAGTACTTC. It codes for CSARGGVGETQYF.